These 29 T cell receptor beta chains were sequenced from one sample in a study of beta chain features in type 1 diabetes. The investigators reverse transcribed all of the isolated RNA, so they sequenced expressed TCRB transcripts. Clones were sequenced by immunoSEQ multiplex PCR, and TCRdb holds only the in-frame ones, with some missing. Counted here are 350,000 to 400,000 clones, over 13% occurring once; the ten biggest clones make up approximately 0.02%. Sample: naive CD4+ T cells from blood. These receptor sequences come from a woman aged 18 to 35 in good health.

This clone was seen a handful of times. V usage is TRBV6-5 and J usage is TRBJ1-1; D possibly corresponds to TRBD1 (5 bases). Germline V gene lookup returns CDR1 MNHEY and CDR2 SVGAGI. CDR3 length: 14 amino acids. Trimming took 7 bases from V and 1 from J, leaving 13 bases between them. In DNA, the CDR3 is TGTGCCAGCAAGTTGGGGCCGGGGAACACTGAAGCTTTCTTT. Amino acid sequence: CASKLGPGNTEAFF.

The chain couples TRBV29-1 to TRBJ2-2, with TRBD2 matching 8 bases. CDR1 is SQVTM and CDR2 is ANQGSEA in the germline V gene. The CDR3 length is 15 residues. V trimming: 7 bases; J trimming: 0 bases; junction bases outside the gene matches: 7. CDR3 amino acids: CSAAGTSPNTGELFF. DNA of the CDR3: TGCAGCGCCGCCGGGACTAGTCCGAACACCGGGGAGCTGTTTTTT.

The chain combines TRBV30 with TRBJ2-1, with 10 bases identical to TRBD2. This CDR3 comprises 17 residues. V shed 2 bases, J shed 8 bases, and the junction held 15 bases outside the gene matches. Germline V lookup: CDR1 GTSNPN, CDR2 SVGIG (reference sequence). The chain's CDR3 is CAWSKREGGGAKHEQFF. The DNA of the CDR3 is TGTGCCTGGAGTAAGCGGGAGGGTGGTGGCGCTAAGCATGAGCAGTTCTTC.

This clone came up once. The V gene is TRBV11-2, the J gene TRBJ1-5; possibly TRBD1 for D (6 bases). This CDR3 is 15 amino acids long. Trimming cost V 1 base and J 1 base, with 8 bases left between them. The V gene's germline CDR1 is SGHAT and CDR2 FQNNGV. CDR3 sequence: CASSLGGLSNQPQHF. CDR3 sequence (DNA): TGTGCCAGCAGCTTAGGGGGGCTGAGCAATCAGCCCCAGCATTTT. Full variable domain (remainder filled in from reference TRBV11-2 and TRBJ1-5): EAGVAQSPRYKIIEKRQSVAFWCNPISGHATLYWYQQILGQGPKLLIQFQNNGVVDDSQLPKDRFSAERLKGVDSTLKIQPAKLEDSAVYLCASSLGGLSNQPQHFGDGTRLSIL.

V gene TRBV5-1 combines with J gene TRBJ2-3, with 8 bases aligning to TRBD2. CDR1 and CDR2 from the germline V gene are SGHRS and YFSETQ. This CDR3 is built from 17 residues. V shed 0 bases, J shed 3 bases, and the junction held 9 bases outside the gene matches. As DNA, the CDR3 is TGCGCCAGCAGCTTGGTGTTAGCGGGAAGGGGGACAGATACGCAGTATTTT. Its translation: CASSLVLAGRGTDTQYF.

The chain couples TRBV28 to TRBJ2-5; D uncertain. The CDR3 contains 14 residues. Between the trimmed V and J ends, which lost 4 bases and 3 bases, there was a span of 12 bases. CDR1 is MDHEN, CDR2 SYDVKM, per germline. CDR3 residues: CASSSASIEETQYF. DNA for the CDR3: TGTGCCAGCAGTTCCGCCTCAATAGAAGAGACCCAGTACTTC.

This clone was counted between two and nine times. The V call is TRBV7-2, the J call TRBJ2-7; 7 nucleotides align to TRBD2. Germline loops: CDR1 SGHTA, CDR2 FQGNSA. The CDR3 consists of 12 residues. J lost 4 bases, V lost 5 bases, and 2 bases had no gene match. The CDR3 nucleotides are TGTGCCAGCAGCGGGACTAAATACGAGCAGTACTTC. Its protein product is CASSGTKYEQYF.

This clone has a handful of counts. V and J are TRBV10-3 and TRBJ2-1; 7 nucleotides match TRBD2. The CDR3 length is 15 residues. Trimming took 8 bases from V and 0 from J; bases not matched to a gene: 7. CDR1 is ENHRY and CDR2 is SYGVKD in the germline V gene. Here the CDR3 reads CAIQRRESSYNEQFF. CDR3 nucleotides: TGTGCCATCCAGAGGCGGGAGAGCTCCTACAATGAGCAGTTCTTC.

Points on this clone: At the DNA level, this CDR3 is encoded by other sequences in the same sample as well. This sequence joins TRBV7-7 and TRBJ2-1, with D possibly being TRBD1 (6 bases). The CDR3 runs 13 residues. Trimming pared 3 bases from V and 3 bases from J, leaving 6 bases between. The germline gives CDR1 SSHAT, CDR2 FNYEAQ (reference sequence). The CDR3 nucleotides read TGTGCCAGCAGCTTGGACAGCTACAATGAGCAGTTCTTC. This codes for CASSLDSYNEQFF.

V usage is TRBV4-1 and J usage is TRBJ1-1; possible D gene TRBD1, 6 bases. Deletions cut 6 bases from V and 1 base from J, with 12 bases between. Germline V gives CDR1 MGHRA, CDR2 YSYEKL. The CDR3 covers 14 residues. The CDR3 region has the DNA TGCGCCAGCAGACGCTCGACAGGGAACACTGAAGCTTTCTTT. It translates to CASRRSTGNTEAFF.

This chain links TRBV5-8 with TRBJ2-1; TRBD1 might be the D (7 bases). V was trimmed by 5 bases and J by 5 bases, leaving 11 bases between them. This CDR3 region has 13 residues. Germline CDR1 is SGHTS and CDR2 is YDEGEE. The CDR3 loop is CASRSRGDNEQFF. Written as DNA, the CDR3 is TGTGCCAGCAGGTCCAGGGGGGACAATGAGCAGTTCTTC.

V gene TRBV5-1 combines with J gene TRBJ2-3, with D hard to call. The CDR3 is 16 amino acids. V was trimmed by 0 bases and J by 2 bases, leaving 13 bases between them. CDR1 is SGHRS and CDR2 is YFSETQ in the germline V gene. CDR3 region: CASSLAVAAATDTQYF. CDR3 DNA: TGCGCCAGCAGCTTGGCCGTCGCGGCGGCCACAGATACGCAGTATTTT.

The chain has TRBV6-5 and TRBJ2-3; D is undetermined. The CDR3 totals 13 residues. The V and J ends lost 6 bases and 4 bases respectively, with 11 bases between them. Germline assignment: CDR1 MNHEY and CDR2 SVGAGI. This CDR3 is CASRLSSSDTQYF. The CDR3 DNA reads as TGTGCCAGCAGGTTATCCTCCTCAGATACGCAGTATTTT.

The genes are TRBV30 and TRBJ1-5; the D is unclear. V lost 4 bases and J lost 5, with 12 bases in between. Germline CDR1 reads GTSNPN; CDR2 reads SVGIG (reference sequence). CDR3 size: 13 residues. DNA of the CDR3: TGTGCCTGGACCTCTCGCGGTCATCAGCCCCAGCATTTT. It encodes CAWTSRGHQPQHF.

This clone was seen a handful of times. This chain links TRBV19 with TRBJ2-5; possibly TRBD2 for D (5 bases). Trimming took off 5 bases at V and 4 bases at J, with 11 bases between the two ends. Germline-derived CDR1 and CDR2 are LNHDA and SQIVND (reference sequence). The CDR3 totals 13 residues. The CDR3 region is CASSQDWGETQYF. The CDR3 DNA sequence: TGTGCCAGTAGTCAGGACTGGGGAGAGACCCAGTACTTC.

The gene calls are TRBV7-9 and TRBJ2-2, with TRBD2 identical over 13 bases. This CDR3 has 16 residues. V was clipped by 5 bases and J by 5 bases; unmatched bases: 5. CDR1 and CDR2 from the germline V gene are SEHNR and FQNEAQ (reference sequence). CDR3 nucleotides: TGTGCCAGCAGCCTACCGGGACTAGCGGGAACCGGGGAGCTGTTTTTT. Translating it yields CASSLPGLAGTGELFF.

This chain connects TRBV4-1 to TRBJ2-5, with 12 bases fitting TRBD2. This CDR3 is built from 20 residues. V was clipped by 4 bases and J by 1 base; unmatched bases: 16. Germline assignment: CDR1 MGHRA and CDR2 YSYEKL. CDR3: CASSLVGLAGSGSGQETQYF. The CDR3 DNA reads TGCGCCAGCAGCCTCGTTGGACTAGCGGGAAGCGGTAGTGGCCAAGAGACCCAGTACTTC.

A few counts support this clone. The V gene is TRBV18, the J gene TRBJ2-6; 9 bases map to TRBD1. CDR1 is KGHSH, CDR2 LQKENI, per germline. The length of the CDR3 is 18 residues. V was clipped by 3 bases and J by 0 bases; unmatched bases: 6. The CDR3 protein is CASSPRQGEISGANVLTF. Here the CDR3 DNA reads TGTGCCAGCTCACCCCGACAGGGGGAGATCTCTGGGGCCAACGTCCTGACTTTC.

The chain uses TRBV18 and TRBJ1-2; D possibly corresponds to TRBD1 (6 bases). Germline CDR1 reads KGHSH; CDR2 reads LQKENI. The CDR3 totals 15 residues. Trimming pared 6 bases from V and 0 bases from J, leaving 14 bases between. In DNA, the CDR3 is TGTGCCAGCTCGCAGGGGCTGAATACTAACTATGGCTACACCTTC. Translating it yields CASSQGLNTNYGYTF. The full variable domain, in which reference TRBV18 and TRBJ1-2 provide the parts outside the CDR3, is NAGVMQNPRHLVRRRGQEARLRCSPMKGHSHVYWYRQLPEEGLKFMVYLQKENIIDESGMPKERFSAEFPKEGPSILRIQQVVRGDSAAYFCASSQGLNTNYGYTFGSGTRLTVV.

The CDR3 bases are TGCGCCAGCAACGCTCCTCTGACTGGGAGCTCCTACGAGCAGTACTTC. Amino acid sequence: CASNAPLTGSSYEQYF. The chain joins TRBV23-1 to TRBJ2-7, with a weak D call TRBD2 (5 bases). TRBV23-1 is an open reading frame whose function is uncertain. The CDR3 has 16 amino acids. Trimming stripped 7 bases from V and 0 bases from J, with 19 bases between.

CDR3 protein: CASSQDSTTNIQYF. Here the CDR3 DNA reads TGTGCCAGCAGCCAAGATTCAACAACAAACATTCAGTACTTC. The chain employs TRBV4-2 and TRBJ2-4, with unresolved D. This CDR3 is built from 14 residues. CDR1 is LGHNA and CDR2 is YNFKEQ in the germline V gene. Trimming removed 0 bases from V and 6 bases from J, with 9 bases in between.

This chain's CDR3 is CASSSAVTDTQYF. The CDR3 DNA is TGTGCCAGCAGTTCAGCGGTTACAGATACGCAGTATTTT. J is TRBJ2-3 and V is TRBV6-5, with D perhaps TRBD2 (5 bases). The CDR3 contains 13 residues. The germline CDR1 and CDR2 sequences are MNHEY and SVGAGI. V shed 4 bases and J shed 3 bases, with 8 bases lying between them.

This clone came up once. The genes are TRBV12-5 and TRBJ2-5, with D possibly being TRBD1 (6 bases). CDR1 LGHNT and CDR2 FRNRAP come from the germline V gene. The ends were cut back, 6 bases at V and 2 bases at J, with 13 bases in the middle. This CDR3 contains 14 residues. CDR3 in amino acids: CASGTGTPQETQYF. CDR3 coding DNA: TGTGCTAGTGGGACAGGAACACCACAAGAGACCCAGTACTTC.

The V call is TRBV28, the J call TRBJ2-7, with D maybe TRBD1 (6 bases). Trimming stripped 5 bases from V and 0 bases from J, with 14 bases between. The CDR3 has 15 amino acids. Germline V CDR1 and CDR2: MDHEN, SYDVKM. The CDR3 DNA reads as TGTGCCAGCAGTCCAGGACAGCAAAGCTCCTACGAGCAGTACTTC. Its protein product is CASSPGQQSSYEQYF.

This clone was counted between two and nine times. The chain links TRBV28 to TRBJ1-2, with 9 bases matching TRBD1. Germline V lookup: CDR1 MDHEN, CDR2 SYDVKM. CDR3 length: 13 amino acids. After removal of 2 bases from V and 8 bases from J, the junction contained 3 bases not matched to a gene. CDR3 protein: CASSLNRGQGYTF. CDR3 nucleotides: TGTGCCAGCAGTTTAAACAGGGGGCAGGGCTACACCTTC.

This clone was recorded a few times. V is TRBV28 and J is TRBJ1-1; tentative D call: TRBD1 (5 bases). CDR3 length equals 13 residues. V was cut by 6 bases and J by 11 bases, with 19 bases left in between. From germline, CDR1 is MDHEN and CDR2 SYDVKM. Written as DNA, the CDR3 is TGTGCCAGCAGGAACTCGTTCAGGGTTGGCGCTTTCTTT. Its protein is CASRNSFRVGAFF. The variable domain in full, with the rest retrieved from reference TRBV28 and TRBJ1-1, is DVKVTQSSRYLVKRTGEKVFLECVQDMDHENMFWYRQDPGLGLRLIYFSYDVKMKEKGDIPEGYSVSREKKERFSLILESASTNQTSMYLCASRNSFRVGAFFGQGTRLTVV.

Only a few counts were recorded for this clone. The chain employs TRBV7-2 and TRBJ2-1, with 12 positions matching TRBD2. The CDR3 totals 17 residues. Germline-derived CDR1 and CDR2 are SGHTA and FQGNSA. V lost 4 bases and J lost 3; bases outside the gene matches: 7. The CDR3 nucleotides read TGTGCCAGCAGCTGGGGTCGACTAGCGGGAGTCTACAATGAGCAGTTCTTC. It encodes CASSWGRLAGVYNEQFF.

CDR3 coding DNA: TGTGCCTGGAATAGAGGTGGAAACACCATATATTTT. Protein sequence: CAWNRGGNTIYF. The V call is TRBV30, the J call TRBJ1-3; D is unresolved. Germline V gene data show CDR1 as GTSNPN and CDR2 as SVGIG (reference sequence). V lost 4 bases to trimming and J lost 3 bases, with 7 bases between them. CDR3 length: 12 residues. Combining the CDR3 with reference TRBV30 and TRBJ1-3 gives the whole variable domain SQTIHQWPATLVQPVGSPLSLECTVEGTSNPNLYWYRQAAGRGLQLLFYSVGIGQISSEVPQNLSASRPQDRQFILSSKKLLLSDSGFYLCAWNRGGNTIYFGEGSWLTVV.

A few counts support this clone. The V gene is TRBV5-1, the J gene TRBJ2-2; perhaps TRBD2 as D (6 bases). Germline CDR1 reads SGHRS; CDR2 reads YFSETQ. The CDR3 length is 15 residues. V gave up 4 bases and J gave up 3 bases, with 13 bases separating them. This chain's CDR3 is CASSLDYMDTGELFF. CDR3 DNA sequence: TGCGCCAGCAGCCTGGACTATATGGACACCGGGGAGCTGTTTTTT.